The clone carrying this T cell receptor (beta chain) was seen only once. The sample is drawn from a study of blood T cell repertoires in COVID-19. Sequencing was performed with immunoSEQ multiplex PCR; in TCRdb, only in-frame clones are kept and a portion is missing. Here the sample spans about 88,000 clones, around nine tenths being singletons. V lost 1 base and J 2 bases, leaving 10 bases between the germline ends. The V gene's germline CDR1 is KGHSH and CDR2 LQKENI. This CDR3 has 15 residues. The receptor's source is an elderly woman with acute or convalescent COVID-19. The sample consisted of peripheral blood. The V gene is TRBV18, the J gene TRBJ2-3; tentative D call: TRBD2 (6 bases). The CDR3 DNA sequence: TGTGCCAGCTCACCACTCGGGAGCAACACAGATACGCAGTATTTT. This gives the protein CASSPLGSNTDTQYF.